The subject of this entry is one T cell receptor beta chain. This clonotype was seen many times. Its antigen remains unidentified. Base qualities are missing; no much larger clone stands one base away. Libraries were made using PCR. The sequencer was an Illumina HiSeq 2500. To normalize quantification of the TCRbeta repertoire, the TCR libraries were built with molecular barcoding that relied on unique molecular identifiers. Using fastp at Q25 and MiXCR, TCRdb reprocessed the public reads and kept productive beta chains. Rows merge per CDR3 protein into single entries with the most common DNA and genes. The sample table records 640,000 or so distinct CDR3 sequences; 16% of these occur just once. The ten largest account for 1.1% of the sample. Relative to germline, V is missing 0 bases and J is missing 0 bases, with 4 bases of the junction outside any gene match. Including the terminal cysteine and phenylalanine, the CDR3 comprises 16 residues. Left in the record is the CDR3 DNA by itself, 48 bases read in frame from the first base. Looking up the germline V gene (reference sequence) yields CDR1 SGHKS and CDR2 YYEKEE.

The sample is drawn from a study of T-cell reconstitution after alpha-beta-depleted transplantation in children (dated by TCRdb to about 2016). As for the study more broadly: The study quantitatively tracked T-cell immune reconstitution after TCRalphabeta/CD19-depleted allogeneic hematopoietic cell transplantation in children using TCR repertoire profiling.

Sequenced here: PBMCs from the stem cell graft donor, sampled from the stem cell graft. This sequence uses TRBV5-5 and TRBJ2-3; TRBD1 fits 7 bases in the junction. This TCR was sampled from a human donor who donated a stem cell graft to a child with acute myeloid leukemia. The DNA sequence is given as TGTGCCAGCAGCTTGGTAGGGGGCAGGAGCACAGATACGCAGTATTTT. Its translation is CASSLVGGRSTDTQYF.